This passage covers 12 T cell receptor beta chains from one sample sequenced in a study of blood T cell repertoires in COVID-19. Clones were sequenced by immunoSEQ multiplex PCR, and TCRdb holds only the in-frame ones, with some missing. The table includes around 250,000 clones, approximately 81% detected once. Sequences were obtained from peripheral blood. These receptors all stem from a young woman with acute or convalescent COVID-19.

The gene calls are TRBV6-2 or TRBV6-3 and TRBJ2-1, with TRBD2 matching 16 bases. Germline lookup yields CDR1 MNHEY and CDR2 SVGEGT. Germline trimming cut 5 bases from V and 6 bases from J; bases unmatched to any gene: 10. The CDR3 spans 18 residues. CDR3 DNA: TGTGCCAGCAGTCACCCGGGACTAGCGGGAGGGGTGCGCAATGAGCAGTTCTTC. Translated: CASSHPGLAGGVRNEQFF.

V usage is TRBV9 and J usage is TRBJ2-1, with D unclear. The germline V and J ends were trimmed by 0 bases and 4 bases, with 11 bases remaining between them. Germline assignment: CDR1 SGDLS and CDR2 YYNGEE. CDR3 size: 15 residues. CDR3 DNA sequence: TGTGCCAGCAGCGTAGGTCCTTTAATATACAATGAGCAGTTCTTC. The encoded protein is CASSVGPLIYNEQFF.

The chain has TRBV7-9 and TRBJ1-3; D unresolved. There are 14 residues in the CDR3. Trimming removed 5 bases at V and 0 bases at J, with 8 bases between. CDR1 and CDR2 (germline): SEHNR, FQNEAQ (reference sequence). The CDR3 region has the DNA TGTGCCAGCAGCCCCACGAGCTCTGGAAACACCATATATTTT. Protein product: CASSPTSSGNTIYF.

The chain combines TRBV5-1 with TRBJ2-1, with D perhaps TRBD2 (6 bases). Trimming took off 0 bases at V and 9 bases at J, with 13 bases between the two ends. CDR3 length: 14 amino acids. Germline V gene data show CDR1 as SGHRS and CDR2 as YFSETQ. DNA of the CDR3: TGCGCCAGCAGCTTGGCTAGCGAACCGATTGAGCAGTTCTTC. It codes for CASSLASEPIEQFF.

This clone occurred a few times. This CDR3 reads CASSLARTWTSDEQFF. CDR3 nucleotides: TGTGCCAGCAGCTTAGCCCGGACCTGGACTAGTGATGAGCAGTTCTTC. This chain joins TRBV7-2 and TRBJ2-1; 7 bases match TRBD2. Germline trimming cut 0 bases from V and 8 bases from J; bases unmatched to any gene: 10. Germline V gives CDR1 SGHTA, CDR2 FQGNSA. The CDR3 runs 16 residues.

This chain links TRBV11-2 with TRBJ2-7, with D maybe TRBD1 (6 bases). The ends were cut back, 8 bases at V and 5 bases at J, with 16 bases in the middle. The CDR3 length is 13 residues. The V gene's germline CDR1 is SGHAT and CDR2 FQNNGV. CDR3 region: CASRLAGADEQYF. The CDR3 bases are TGTGCCAGCCGATTGGCAGGGGCCGACGAGCAGTACTTC. Variable domain in full (rest from reference TRBV11-2 and TRBJ2-7): EAGVAQSPRYKIIEKRQSVAFWCNPISGHATLYWYQQILGQGPKLLIQFQNNGVVDDSQLPKDRFSAERLKGVDSTLKIQPAKLEDSAVYLCASRLAGADEQYFGPGTRLTVT.

The genes are TRBV5-6 and TRBJ2-1; tentatively, D is TRBD1 (6 bases). V lost 4 bases and J lost 2, with 10 bases in between. The CDR3 length is 14 residues. Germline V gene sequence: CDR1 SGHDT, CDR2 YYEEEE. CDR3 coding DNA: TGTGCCAGCAGCCGCAGGGGAACCTACAATGAGCAGTTCTTC. It is translated as CASSRRGTYNEQFF.

The V gene is TRBV7-6, the J gene TRBJ1-1, with a tentative D call TRBD1 (5 bases). Looked up from germline, CDR1 is SGHVS and CDR2 is FNYEAQ. The germline V and J ends were trimmed by 5 bases and 6 bases, with 13 bases remaining between them. CDR3 length: 13 amino acids. The CDR3 region is CASSPFDSAEAFF. CDR3 DNA: TGTGCCAGCAGCCCTTTTGACAGTGCTGAAGCTTTCTTT.

The chain joins TRBV30 to TRBJ1-3; 9 bases are a match to TRBD1. This CDR3 spans 18 amino acids. V shed 0 bases and J 6 bases; nucleotides not matched to a gene: 15. CDR1 and CDR2 (germline): GTSNPN, SVGIG (reference sequence). The CDR3 loop reads CAWSVLKWDRALENTIYF. In DNA form, the CDR3 reads TGTGCCTGGAGTGTCCTAAAATGGGACAGGGCTCTTGAAAACACCATATATTTT.

The V and J genes are TRBV7-2 and TRBJ2-5; the D gene is possibly TRBD2 (5 bases). V was trimmed by 3 bases and J by 4 bases, leaving 18 bases between them. The length of the CDR3 is 16 residues. Looked up from germline, CDR1 is SGHTA and CDR2 is FQGNSA. This chain's CDR3 is CASSFGATRVGETQYF. The CDR3 DNA sequence: TGTGCCAGCAGCTTTGGAGCCACGAGGGTCGGAGAGACCCAGTACTTC.

This clone has just a few counts. CDR3 in amino acids: CASSLPPGQANYGYTF. DNA of the CDR3: TGTGCCAGCAGCTTACCCCCGGGACAGGCTAACTATGGCTACACCTTC. The rearrangement links TRBV5-6 to TRBJ1-2; 8 nucleotides align to TRBD1. Germline CDR1 SGHDT, CDR2 YYEEEE. V gave up 2 bases and J gave up 0 bases; unmatched junction bases: 6. This CDR3 has 16 amino acids.

The chain combines TRBV5-1 with TRBJ1-5; D is ambiguous. Per germline, CDR1 SGHRS and CDR2 YFSETQ. V was trimmed by 0 bases and J by 0 bases, leaving 10 bases between them. The CDR3 is 16 residues long. CDR3 DNA: TGCGCCAGCAGCTTGGGGGGAGCAAATAGCAATCAGCCCCAGCATTTT. Encoded protein: CASSLGGANSNQPQHF.